This entry lists 18 T cell receptor beta chains sequenced from one sample in a study of blood T cell repertoires in COVID-19. Clones were sequenced by immunoSEQ multiplex PCR, and TCRdb holds only the in-frame ones, with some missing. Altogether approximately 150,000 clones are present, roughly 83% being singletons, with the ten largest covering about a sixth. Sequenced material: peripheral blood. The receptors originated from a woman of 80 years or more with acute or convalescent COVID-19.

The V gene is TRBV19, the J gene TRBJ1-2; D not resolved. CDR3 size: 11 residues. V was pared by 3 bases and J by 10 bases, with 9 bases between. Germline V CDR1 and CDR2: LNHDA, SQIVND (reference sequence). This chain's CDR3 is CASSMHGAYTF. DNA for the CDR3: TGTGCCAGTAGTATGCACGGAGCCTACACCTTC.

The chain couples TRBV25-1 to TRBJ1-1; no firm D call. The CDR3 spans 15 residues. Germline V gives CDR1 MGHDK, CDR2 SYGVNS. Deletions cut 1 base from V and 0 bases from J, with 9 bases between. In DNA, the CDR3 is TGTGCCAGCAGTGAATCGGGATCCATGAACACTGAAGCTTTCTTT. Its protein product is CASSESGSMNTEAFF.

CDR3 bases: TGTGCCAGCAGCTGGGGACTTTCCGGATATCAGCCCCAGCATTTT. Encoded protein: CASSWGLSGYQPQHF. This rearrangement joins TRBV7-8 to TRBJ1-5; D is perhaps TRBD1 (5 bases). With 4 bases removed from V and 5 bases from J, the gap between germline ends came to 15 bases. Germline CDR1 is SGHVS and CDR2 is FQNEAQ. The CDR3 contains 15 residues. Full variable domain (missing parts from reference TRBV7-8 and TRBJ1-5): GAGVSQSPRYKVAKRGQDVALRCDPISGHVSLFWYQQALGQGPEFLTYFQNEAQLDKSGLPSDRFFAERPEGSVSTLKIQRTQQEDSAVYLCASSWGLSGYQPQHFGDGTRLSIL.

This clone was counted only a few times. The chain combines TRBV19 with TRBJ2-1; 13 bases agree with TRBD2. The CDR3 length is 15 residues. J gave up 9 bases and V 5 bases, and 7 bases lay outside the gene matches. The germline CDR1 and CDR2 sequences are LNHDA and SQIVND (reference sequence). CDR3 coding DNA: TGTGCCAGTAGTTTACTAGCGGGAGGGTTCGGTGAGCAGTTCTTC. It yields the protein CASSLLAGGFGEQFF.

The rearrangement uses TRBV7-9 and TRBJ2-7; 13 bases are a match to TRBD2. Germline-derived CDR1 and CDR2 are SEHNR and FQNEAQ (reference sequence). J gave up 5 bases and V 4 bases, and 8 bases lay outside the gene matches. The CDR3 is made up of 16 amino acids. CDR3 protein: CASSSPWTSGRNEQYF. For the CDR3, the DNA is TGTGCCAGCAGCTCCCCCTGGACTAGCGGGAGAAACGAGCAGTACTTC.

The chain has TRBV19 and TRBJ1-4; the match to TRBD1 covers 7 bases. With 6 bases clipped from V and 4 bases from J, the junction kept 11 bases outside the gene matches. The CDR3 covers 16 residues. Per germline, CDR1 LNHDA and CDR2 SQIVND (reference sequence). The CDR3 region has the DNA TGTGCCAGTAGCGATCGACAGGGACGCGTTAATGAAAAACTGTTTTTT. It specifies CASSDRQGRVNEKLFF.

The chain couples TRBV7-8 to TRBJ1-1, with 8 positions matching TRBD1. With 4 bases clipped from V and 8 bases from J, the junction kept 9 bases outside the gene matches. The CDR3 covers 14 residues. The germline gives CDR1 SGHVS, CDR2 FQNEAQ. The CDR3 protein is CASSSSGRGREAFF. The CDR3 bases are TGTGCCAGCAGCTCTTCGGGCAGGGGGCGCGAAGCTTTCTTT. Filled out from reference TRBV7-8 and TRBJ1-1, the complete variable domain reads GAGVSQSPRYKVAKRGQDVALRCDPISGHVSLFWYQQALGQGPEFLTYFQNEAQLDKSGLPSDRFFAERPEGSVSTLKIQRTQQEDSAVYLCASSSSGRGREAFFGQGTRLTVV.

This sequence joins TRBV19 and TRBJ1-2; TRBD1 might be the D (5 bases). The CDR3 sequence is 16 residues long. V was pared by 1 base and J by 4 bases, with 16 bases between. The germline gives CDR1 LNHDA, CDR2 SQIVND (reference sequence). CDR3 sequence reads: CASSIGSPTASYGYTF. The CDR3 region has the DNA TGTGCCAGTAGTATAGGGTCCCCGACAGCAAGCTATGGCTACACCTTC.

This sequence joins TRBV19 and TRBJ1-1; 8 nucleotides match TRBD1. This CDR3 spans 16 amino acids. CDR1 is LNHDA, CDR2 SQIVND, per germline (reference sequence). J gave up 5 bases and V 5 bases, and 13 bases lay outside the gene matches. The CDR3 spells CASSAIGQGAGTEAFF. Here the CDR3 DNA reads TGTGCCAGTAGTGCCATTGGGCAGGGGGCGGGAACTGAAGCTTTCTTT.

The table lists this clone with a count of one. The chain carries TRBV3-1 (or the pseudogene TRBV3-2) and TRBJ2-3; the D gene is possibly TRBD2 (6 bases). The CDR3 totals 15 residues. CDR1 LGHDT and CDR2 YNNKEL come from the germline V gene (reference sequence). Trimming stripped 4 bases from V and 1 base from J, with 12 bases between. CDR3 region: CASSLRAGRTDTQYF. Written as DNA, the CDR3 is TGTGCCAGCAGCCTTAGAGCGGGTCGCACAGATACGCAGTATTTT.

J is TRBJ2-1 and V is TRBV24-1, with D perhaps TRBD2 (5 bases). This CDR3 comprises 14 residues. V was shortened by 5 bases and J by 9 bases, with 16 bases between the two germline ends. Germline CDR1 reads KGHDR; CDR2 reads SFDVKD. The CDR3 DNA reads TGTGCCACCAGTGCCGGGCGGCTAGCTCGTGAGCAGTTCTTC. It encodes CATSAGRLAREQFF.

The chain couples TRBV2 to TRBJ1-5; D perhaps matches TRBD1 (5 bases). V was shortened by 6 bases and J by 10 bases, with 22 bases between the two germline ends. The germline gives CDR1 SNHLY, CDR2 FYNNEI. CDR3 length equals 15 residues. Here the CDR3 reads CASRGGTARLGPQHF. The CDR3 nucleotides read TGTGCCAGCAGGGGAGGGACTGCCCGCCTGGGACCCCAGCATTTT.

This clone showed up just once. The chain combines TRBV5-4 with TRBJ2-1; TRBD2 aligns across 7 bases. V shed 2 bases, J shed 0 bases, and the junction held 8 bases outside the gene matches. The CDR3 contains 17 residues. Germline V lookup: CDR1 SGHNT, CDR2 YYREEE (reference sequence). CDR3 DNA sequence: TGTGCCAGCAGCTTTGCCGCCGGCGGGAGCTCCTACAATGAGCAGTTCTTC. It translates to CASSFAAGGSSYNEQFF.

This chain uses TRBV19 with TRBJ2-1; 9 nucleotides align to TRBD2. This CDR3 is built from 14 residues. Germline CDR1 reads LNHDA; CDR2 reads SQIVND (reference sequence). V lost 4 bases, J lost 6 bases, and 4 bases stayed unmatched. The CDR3 DNA reads as TGTGCCAGTAGTAGCGGGAGGGTCGGCAATGAGCAGTTCTTC. Protein sequence: CASSSGRVGNEQFF.

This clone was recorded once. The V gene is TRBV5-6, the J gene TRBJ2-3; 9 nucleotides align to TRBD2. The germline gives CDR1 SGHDT, CDR2 YYEEEE. Trimming took 4 bases from V and 1 from J; bases not matched to a gene: 7. The length of the CDR3 is 16 residues. This CDR3 is CASSPIAGVGTDTQYF. In DNA form, the CDR3 reads TGTGCCAGCAGCCCCATAGCGGGGGTCGGCACAGATACGCAGTATTTT.

The gene calls are TRBV7-9 and TRBJ2-7; D gene ambiguous. CDR3 length equals 16 residues. Trimming pared 2 bases from V and 4 bases from J, leaving 18 bases between. In germline, CDR1 is SEHNR, CDR2 FQNEAQ (reference sequence). The CDR3, as DNA: TGTGCCAGCAGCTTATCCCTGACTTTGCTAGGATACGAGCAGTACTTC. Protein sequence: CASSLSLTLLGYEQYF. Combining the CDR3 with reference TRBV7-9 and TRBJ2-7 gives the whole variable domain DTGVSQNPRHKITKRGQNVTFRCDPISEHNRLYWYRQTLGQGPEFLTYFQNEAQLEKSRLLSDRFSAERPKGSFSTLEIQRTEQGDSAMYLCASSLSLTLLGYEQYFGPGTRLTVT.

V gene TRBV4-1 combines with J gene TRBJ1-3; 9 bases line up with TRBD1. V shed 2 bases, J shed 4 bases, and the junction held 15 bases outside the gene matches. CDR1 and CDR2 from the germline V gene are MGHRA and YSYEKL. This CDR3 is 19 amino acids long. The CDR3 region has the DNA TGCGCCAGCAGCCAACCGCGTAAAGGACAGGGGTATTACGGAAACACCATATATTTT. Its protein product is CASSQPRKGQGYYGNTIYF.

The rearrangement joins TRBV5-4 to TRBJ1-3, with D possibly TRBD1 on 6 matching bases. The CDR3 contains 15 residues. The V and J ends lost 0 bases and 3 bases respectively, with 10 bases between them. Germline assignment: CDR1 SGHNT and CDR2 YYREEE (reference sequence). The CDR3 DNA is TGTGCCAGCAGCTTGGCAGGGGCACATGGAAACACCATATATTTT. It translates to CASSLAGAHGNTIYF.